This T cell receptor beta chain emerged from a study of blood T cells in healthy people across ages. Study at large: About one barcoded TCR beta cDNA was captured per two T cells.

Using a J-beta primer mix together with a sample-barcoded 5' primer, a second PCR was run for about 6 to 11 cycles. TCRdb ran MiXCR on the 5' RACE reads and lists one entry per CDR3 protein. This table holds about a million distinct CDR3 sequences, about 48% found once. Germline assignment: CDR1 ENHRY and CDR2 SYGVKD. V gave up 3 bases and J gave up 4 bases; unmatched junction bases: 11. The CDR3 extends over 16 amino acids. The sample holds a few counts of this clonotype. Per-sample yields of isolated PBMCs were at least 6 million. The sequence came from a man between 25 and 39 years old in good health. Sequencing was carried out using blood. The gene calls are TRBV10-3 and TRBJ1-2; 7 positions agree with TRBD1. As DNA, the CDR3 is TGTGCCATCAGTGACCCCGACAGGGTGGTTTTCTATGGCTACACCTTC. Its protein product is CAISDPDRVVFYGYTF.